The clone carrying this T cell receptor (beta chain) was recorded many times. Its antigen is still unknown. This entry is derived from a study of neurological immune-mediated disorders. Study-wide results and limits: Multiple sclerosis was found to have the least TCR clonal expansion, below healthy controls, and HTLV-1-associated myelopathy the most.

The time point here: technical triplicate 2. Stored at -80 C, 2 million PBMCs were the source of the unsorted libraries. The method for making cDNA was 5'RACE, and it used 10-nucleotide random UMIs. Sequencing runs each yielded over 170 million TCR-beta sequences from 15-18 subjects. TCRdb reanalysed the 5' RACE reads using MiXCR and keeps one entry per CDR3 protein. The table records about 59,000 distinct CDR3 sequences, approximately 25% of them present only once. This CDR3 contains 15 residues. V lost 7 bases to trimming and J lost 2 bases, with 17 bases between them. In germline, CDR1 is MDHEN, CDR2 SYDVKM.

The receptor comes from a man in his fifties or sixties with HTLV-1-associated myelopathy (HAM/TSP). Material: PBMCs. The genes are TRBV28 and TRBJ1-2; D uncertain. Written as DNA, the CDR3 is TGTGCCAGCACCGGGGTACACCGCAGGAACTATGGCTACACCTTC. It translates to CASTGVHRRNYGYTF.